These 6 T cell receptor beta chains share one sample of origin, sequenced in a study of blood T cell repertoires in COVID-19. The method was immunoSEQ multiplex PCR; TCRdb's version includes in-frame clones alone and lacks a portion of them. The sample includes roughly 100,000 clones, 70% to 90% seen only once; the top ten take 4% to 4.5%. What was sequenced was peripheral blood. These receptors were obtained from a human donor with COVID-19, enrolled during active disease. The donor label of this sample is uncertain.

The CDR3: CASSLGGGVITDTQYF. The CDR3 nucleotides read TGTGCCAGCAGCTTGGGCGGGGGGGTAATCACAGATACGCAGTATTTT. The chain combines TRBV5-4 with TRBJ2-3, with TRBD2 matching 9 bases. The CDR3 extends over 16 amino acids. Per the germline V gene, CDR1 is SGHNT and CDR2 is YYREEE (reference sequence). V trimming: 0 bases; J trimming: 2 bases; junction bases outside the gene matches: 4.

The chain is built from TRBV9 and TRBJ1-6, with a weak D call TRBD1 (5 bases). The germline gives CDR1 SGDLS, CDR2 YYNGEE. Trimming cost V 1 base and J 14 bases, with 16 bases left between them. The CDR3 loop spans 14 amino acids. The CDR3: CASSVSGTADSLHF. The CDR3 nucleotides are TGTGCCAGCAGCGTATCTGGGACTGCCGATTCCCTCCACTTT.

V and J are TRBV23-1 and TRBJ2-5, with TRBD2 identical over 7 bases. TRBV23-1 is known as an ORF, though its function is uncertain. Trimming took 3 bases from V and 2 from J; bases not matched to a gene: 15. The CDR3 loop spans 18 amino acids. The CDR3 DNA follows: TGCGCCAGCAGTCACCGCGGGAGTTCGCCTTGTTTGCAAGAGACCCAGTACTTC. Residues: CASSHRGSSPCLQETQYF.

The V call is TRBV11-3, the J call TRBJ2-7, with TRBD1 as a possible D gene (5 bases). The CDR3 has 14 amino acids. Germline V gene lookup returns CDR1 SGHNT and CDR2 YENEEA. V was shortened by 3 bases and J by 4 bases, with 13 bases between the two germline ends. CDR3 amino acids: CASSLRTFGYEQYF. The CDR3 DNA reads TGTGCCAGCAGCTTGAGGACATTCGGATACGAGCAGTACTTC. Looking up the rest from reference TRBV11-3 and TRBJ2-7 gives the full variable domain: EAGVVQSPRYKIIEKKQPVAFWCNPISGHNTLYWYLQNLGQGPELLIRYENEEAVDDSQLPKDRFSAERLKGVDSTLKIQPAELGDSAVYLCASSLRTFGYEQYFGPGTRLTVT.

This chain uses TRBV6-2 or TRBV6-3 with TRBJ1-5; tentative D call: TRBD1 (5 bases). With 6 bases removed from V and 3 bases from J, the gap between germline ends came to 15 bases. The CDR3 length is 15 residues. Germline assignment: CDR1 MNHEY and CDR2 SVGEGT. CDR3 in amino acids: CASSPLSGYNQPQHF. For the CDR3, the DNA is TGTGCCAGCAGCCCCTTGTCAGGGTACAATCAGCCCCAGCATTTT.

V is TRBV30 and J is TRBJ1-2; D call uncertain. Trimming shortened V by 5 bases and J by 2 bases, and 15 bases separated the two germline ends. CDR3 length equals 14 residues. Looked up from germline, CDR1 is GTSNPN and CDR2 is SVGIG (reference sequence). The chain's CDR3 is CAWVKLRLNYGYTF. The CDR3 DNA reads TGTGCCTGGGTAAAACTCAGACTAAACTATGGCTACACCTTC. The whole variable domain, remainder taken from reference TRBV30 and TRBJ1-2, is SQTIHQWPATLVQPVGSPLSLECTVEGTSNPNLYWYRQAAGRGLQLLFYSVGIGQISSEVPQNLSASRPQDRQFILSSKKLLLSDSGFYLCAWVKLRLNYGYTFGSGTRLTVV.